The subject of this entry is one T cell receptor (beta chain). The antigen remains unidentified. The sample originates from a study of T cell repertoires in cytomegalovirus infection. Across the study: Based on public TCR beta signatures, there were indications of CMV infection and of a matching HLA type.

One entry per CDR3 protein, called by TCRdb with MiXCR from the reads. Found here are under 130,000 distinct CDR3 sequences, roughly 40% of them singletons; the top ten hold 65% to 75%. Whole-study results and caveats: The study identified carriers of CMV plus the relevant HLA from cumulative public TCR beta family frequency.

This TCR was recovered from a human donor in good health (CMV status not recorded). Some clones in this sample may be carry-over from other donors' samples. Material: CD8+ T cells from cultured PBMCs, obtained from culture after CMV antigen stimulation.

The CDR3 DNA reads TGTGCCAGCAGCCAAGATCATGTAGGGCTCATGAACACTGAAGCTTTCTTT. It codes for CASSQDHVGLMNTEAFF. The chain links TRBV14 to TRBJ1-1, with D unclear. In germline, CDR1 is SGHDN, CDR2 FVKESK. Trimming shortened V by 0 bases and J by 0 bases, and 14 bases separated the two germline ends. This CDR3 spans 17 amino acids.